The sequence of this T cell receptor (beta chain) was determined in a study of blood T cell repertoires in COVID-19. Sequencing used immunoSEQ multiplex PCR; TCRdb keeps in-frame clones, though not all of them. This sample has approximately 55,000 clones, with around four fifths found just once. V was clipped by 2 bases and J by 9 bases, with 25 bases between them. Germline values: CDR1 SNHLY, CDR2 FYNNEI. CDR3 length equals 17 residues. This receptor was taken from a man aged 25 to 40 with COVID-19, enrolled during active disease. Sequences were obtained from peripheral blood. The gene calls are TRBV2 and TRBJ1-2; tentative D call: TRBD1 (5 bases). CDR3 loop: CASSESWVGGAGYRYTF. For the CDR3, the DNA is TGTGCCAGCAGTGAATCATGGGTCGGCGGGGCGGGGTATCGCTACACCTTC.